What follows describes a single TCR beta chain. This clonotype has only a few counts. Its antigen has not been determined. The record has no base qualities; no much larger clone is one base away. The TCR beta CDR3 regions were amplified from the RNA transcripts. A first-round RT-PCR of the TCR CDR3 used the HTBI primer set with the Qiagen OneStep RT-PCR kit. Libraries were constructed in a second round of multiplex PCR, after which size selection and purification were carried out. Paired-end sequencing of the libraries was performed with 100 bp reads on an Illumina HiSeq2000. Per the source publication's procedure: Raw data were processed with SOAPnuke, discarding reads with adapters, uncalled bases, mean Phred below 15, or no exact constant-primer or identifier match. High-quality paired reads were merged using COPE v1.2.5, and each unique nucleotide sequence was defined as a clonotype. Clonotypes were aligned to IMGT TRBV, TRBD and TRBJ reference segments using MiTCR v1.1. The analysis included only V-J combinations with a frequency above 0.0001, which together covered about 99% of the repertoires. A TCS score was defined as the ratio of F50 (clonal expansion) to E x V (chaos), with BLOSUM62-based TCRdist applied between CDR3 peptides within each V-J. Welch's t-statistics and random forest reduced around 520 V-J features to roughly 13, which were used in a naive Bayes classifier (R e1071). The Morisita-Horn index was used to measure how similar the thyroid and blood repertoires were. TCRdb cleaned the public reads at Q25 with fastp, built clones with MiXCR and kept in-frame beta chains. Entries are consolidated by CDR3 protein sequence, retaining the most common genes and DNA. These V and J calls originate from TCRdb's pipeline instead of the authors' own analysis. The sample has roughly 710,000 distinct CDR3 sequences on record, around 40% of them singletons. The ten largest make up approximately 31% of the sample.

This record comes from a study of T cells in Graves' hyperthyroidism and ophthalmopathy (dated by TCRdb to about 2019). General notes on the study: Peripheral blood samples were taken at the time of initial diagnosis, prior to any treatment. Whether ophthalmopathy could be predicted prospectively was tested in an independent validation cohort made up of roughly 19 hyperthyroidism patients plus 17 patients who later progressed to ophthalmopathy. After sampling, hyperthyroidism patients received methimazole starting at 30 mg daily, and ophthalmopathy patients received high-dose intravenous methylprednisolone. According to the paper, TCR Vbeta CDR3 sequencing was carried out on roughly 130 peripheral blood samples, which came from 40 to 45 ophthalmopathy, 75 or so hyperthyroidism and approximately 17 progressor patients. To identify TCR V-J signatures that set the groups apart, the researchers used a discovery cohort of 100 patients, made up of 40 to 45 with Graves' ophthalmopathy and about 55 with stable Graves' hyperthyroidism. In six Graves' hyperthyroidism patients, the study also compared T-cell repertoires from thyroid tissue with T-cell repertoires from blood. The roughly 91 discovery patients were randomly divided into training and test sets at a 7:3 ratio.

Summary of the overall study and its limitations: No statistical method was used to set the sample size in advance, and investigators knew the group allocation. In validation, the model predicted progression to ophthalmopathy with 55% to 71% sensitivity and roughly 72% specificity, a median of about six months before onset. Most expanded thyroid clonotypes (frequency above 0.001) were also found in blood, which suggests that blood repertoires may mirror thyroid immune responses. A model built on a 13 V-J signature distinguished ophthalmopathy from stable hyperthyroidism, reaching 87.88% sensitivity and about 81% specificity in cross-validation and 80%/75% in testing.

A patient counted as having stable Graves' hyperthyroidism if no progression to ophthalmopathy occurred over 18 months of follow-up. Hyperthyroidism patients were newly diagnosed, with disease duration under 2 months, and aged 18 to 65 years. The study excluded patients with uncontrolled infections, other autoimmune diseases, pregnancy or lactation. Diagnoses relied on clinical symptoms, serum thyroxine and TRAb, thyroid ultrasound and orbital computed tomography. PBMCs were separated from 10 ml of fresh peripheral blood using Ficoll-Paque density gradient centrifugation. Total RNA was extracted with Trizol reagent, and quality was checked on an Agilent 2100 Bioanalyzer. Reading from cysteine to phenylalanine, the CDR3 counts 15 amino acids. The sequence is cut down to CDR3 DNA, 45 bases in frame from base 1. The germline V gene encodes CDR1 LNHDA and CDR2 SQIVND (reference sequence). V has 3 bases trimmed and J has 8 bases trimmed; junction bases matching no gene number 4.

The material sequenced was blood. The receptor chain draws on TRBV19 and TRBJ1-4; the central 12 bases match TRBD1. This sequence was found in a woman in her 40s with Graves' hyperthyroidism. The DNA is TGTGCCAGTAGTATTACCGGGACAGGGGGCGAAAAACTGTTTTTT. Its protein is CASSITGTGGEKLFF.